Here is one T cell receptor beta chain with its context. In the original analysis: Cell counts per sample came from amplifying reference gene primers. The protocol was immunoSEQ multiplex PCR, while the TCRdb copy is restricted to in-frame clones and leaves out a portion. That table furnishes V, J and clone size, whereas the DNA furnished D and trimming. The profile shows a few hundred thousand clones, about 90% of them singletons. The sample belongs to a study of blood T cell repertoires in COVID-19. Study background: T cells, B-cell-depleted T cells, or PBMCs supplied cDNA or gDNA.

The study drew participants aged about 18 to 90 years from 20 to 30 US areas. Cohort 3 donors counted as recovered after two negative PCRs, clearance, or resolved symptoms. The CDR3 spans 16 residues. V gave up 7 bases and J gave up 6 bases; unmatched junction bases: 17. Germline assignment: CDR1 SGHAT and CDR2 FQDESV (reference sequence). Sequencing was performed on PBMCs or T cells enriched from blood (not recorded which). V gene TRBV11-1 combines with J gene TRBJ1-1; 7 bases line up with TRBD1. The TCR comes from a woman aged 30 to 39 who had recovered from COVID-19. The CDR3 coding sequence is TGTGCCAGCACCGAACAGGGGCGCCGTTCTTCGGCTGAAGCTTTCTTT. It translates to CASTEQGRRSSAEAFF. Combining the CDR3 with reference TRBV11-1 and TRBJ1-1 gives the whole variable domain EAEVAQSPRYKITEKSQAVAFWCDPISGHATLYWYRQILGQGPELLVQFQDESVVDDSQLPKDRFSAERLKGVDSTLKIQPAELGDSAMYLCASTEQGRRSSAEAFFGQGTRLTVV.